This T cell receptor (beta chain) emerged from a study of cytomegalovirus exposure and HLA in healthy donors. This clone appeared once. Amplification used 60 Vbeta primers and 13 Jbeta primers. The method was immunoSEQ multiplex PCR; TCRdb's version includes in-frame clones alone and lacks a portion of them. The data hold about 130,000 clones, with around four fifths observed a single time. The length of the CDR3 is 12 residues. V was clipped by 5 bases and J by 6 bases; unmatched bases: 1. Germline-derived CDR1 and CDR2 are PRHDT and FYEKMQ (reference sequence). The material sequenced was PBMCs. This chain connects TRBV13 to TRBJ1-5; 7 nucleotides line up with TRBD1. This TCR was sampled from a woman in her forties or fifties in good health and CMV-seropositive. The CDR3 region is CASSRDSQPQHF. DNA of the CDR3: TGTGCCAGCAGCAGGGACAGTCAGCCCCAGCATTTT.